The 22 T cell receptor beta chains given below trace back to one sample, sequenced in a study of neoadjuvant anti-PD-1 for oral cavity cancer. Method: immunoSEQ multiplex PCR; TCRdb's copy keeps in-frame clones and lacks some. The sample carries under 10,000 clones, 65% to 80% recorded once. Material: tumor tissue, obtained before nivolumab (anti-PD-1) treatment. The origin of the receptors is a person aged 35 to 85 with oral cavity squamous cell carcinoma.

This sequence joins TRBV6-1 and TRBJ1-1; D is perhaps TRBD1 (5 bases). The CDR3 is 14 residues long. Deletions cut 3 bases from V and 5 bases from J, with 13 bases between. Looked up from germline, CDR1 is MNHNS and CDR2 is SASEGT. Written as DNA, the CDR3 is TGTGCCAGCAGTGATGCAGGGTATTGGACTGAAGCTTTCTTT. This codes for CASSDAGYWTEAFF.

This CDR3 is CASSEQGWDEQFF. The DNA for the CDR3 is TGTGCCAGCAGTGAACAGGGGTGGGATGAGCAGTTCTTC. The rearrangement joins TRBV6-1 to TRBJ2-1; TRBD1 is a possible D gene (6 bases). The V gene lost 2 bases and the J gene lost 8 bases, with 10 bases spanning the gap. The V gene's germline CDR1 is MNHNS and CDR2 SASEGT. The CDR3 runs to 13 residues.

V usage is TRBV30 and J usage is TRBJ1-3; D uncertain. Deletions cut 2 bases from V and 0 bases from J, with 5 bases between. Germline loops: CDR1 GTSNPN, CDR2 SVGIG (reference sequence). The CDR3 is made up of 13 amino acids. CDR3 nucleotides: TGTGCCTGGAGTTCCCTCTCTGGAAACACCATATATTTT. This sequence encodes CAWSSLSGNTIYF.

This sequence joins TRBV13 and TRBJ1-2; D remains ambiguous. The CDR3 consists of 14 residues. Germline CDR1 PRHDT, CDR2 FYEKMQ (reference sequence). V was shortened by 0 bases and J by 8 bases, with 13 bases between the two germline ends. The CDR3 here is CASSLGLGSGGYTF. The CDR3, as DNA: TGTGCCAGCAGCTTAGGCCTGGGATCAGGAGGCTACACCTTC.

The rearrangement uses TRBV7-8 and TRBJ2-7; 7 bases map to TRBD1. CDR1 and CDR2 from the germline V gene are SGHVS and FQNEAQ. The J segment lost 1 base and the V segment lost 1 base, leaving 1 base of the junction unmatched. CDR3 size: 14 residues. The CDR3 region is CASSLGGQSYEQYF. The CDR3 DNA reads as TGTGCCAGCAGCTTAGGGGGACAGTCCTACGAGCAGTACTTC.

The chain carries TRBV6-1 and TRBJ2-7, with 7 bases that match TRBD1. With 4 bases clipped from V and 3 bases from J, the junction kept 3 bases outside the gene matches. The CDR3 length is 13 residues. Germline V lookup: CDR1 MNHNS, CDR2 SASEGT. CDR3 in DNA: TGTGCCAGCAGTGTAGGGGGCGTCTACGAGCAGTACTTC. Its protein product is CASSVGGVYEQYF.

This clone has a handful of counts. This sequence joins TRBV28 and TRBJ1-1; D gene uncertain. There are 13 residues in the CDR3. CDR1 is MDHEN, CDR2 SYDVKM, per germline. The V end lost 3 bases, the J end lost 11 bases, and 16 bases lay between the germline ends. DNA for the CDR3: TGTGCCAGCAGTTTGCATTTTGAGGTGAGGGCTTTCTTT. Protein sequence: CASSLHFEVRAFF. The variable domain in full, with the rest retrieved from reference TRBV28 and TRBJ1-1, is DVKVTQSSRYLVKRTGEKVFLECVQDMDHENMFWYRQDPGLGLRLIYFSYDVKMKEKGDIPEGYSVSREKKERFSLILESASTNQTSMYLCASSLHFEVRAFFGQGTRLTVV.

The chain recombines TRBV7-3 with TRBJ2-2; D may be TRBD2 (6 bases). Deletions cut 5 bases from V and 4 bases from J, with 23 bases between. The length of the CDR3 is 18 residues. CDR1 SGHTA and CDR2 FQGTGA come from the germline V gene. The CDR3 spells CASSLAPFGDGGTGELFF. The CDR3 bases are TGTGCCAGCAGCCTGGCCCCTTTTGGCGACGGGGGCACCGGGGAGCTGTTTTTT. The entire variable domain, with the rest obtained from reference TRBV7-3 and TRBJ2-2, is as follows: GAGVSQTPSNKVTEKGKYVELRCDPISGHTALYWYRQSLGQGPEFLIYFQGTGAADDSGLPNDRFFAVRPEGSVSTLKIQRTERGDSAVYLCASSLAPFGDGGTGELFFGEGSRLTVL.

To note about this clone: An end of the junction differs from the germline gene, which may be a read error. This rearrangement joins TRBV19 to TRBJ2-7; D call uncertain. This CDR3 has 13 amino acids. Germline V lookup: CDR1 LNHDA, CDR2 SQIVND (reference sequence). Here the CDR3 reads CASSFTSFHEQYF. In DNA, the CDR3 is TGTGCGAGTAGCTTCACTTCGTTCCACGAGCAGTACTTC.

The chain links TRBV6-4 to TRBJ2-1, with TRBD2 matching 10 bases. This CDR3 comprises 13 residues. V was pared by 10 bases and J by 9 bases, with 9 bases of the junction left unmatched. Germline-derived CDR1 and CDR2 are MRHNA and SNTAGT. CDR3 loop: CATSSGSGGEQFF. CDR3 bases: TGTGCCACCTCTAGCGGGAGCGGGGGTGAGCAGTTCTTC.

This clone was counted only a few times. The rearrangement joins TRBV2 to TRBJ1-1; D gene uncertain. Per the germline V gene, CDR1 is SNHLY and CDR2 is FYNNEI. Trimming removed 1 base at V and 2 bases at J, with 11 bases between. The CDR3 is 15 amino acids. CDR3 nucleotide sequence: TGTGCCAGCAGTGAAGAGTATGTCAGAAACACTGAAGCTTTCTTT. The encoded protein is CASSEEYVRNTEAFF.

This clone has just a few counts. V gene TRBV11-2 combines with J gene TRBJ2-1, with 9 bases that match TRBD2. Germline CDR1 SGHAT, CDR2 FQNNGV. V shed 5 bases, J shed 10 bases, and the junction held 3 bases outside the gene matches. The CDR3 covers 12 residues. CDR3 in amino acids: CASSRRGGEQFF. DNA of the CDR3: TGTGCCAGCAGCCGGCGGGGGGGCGAGCAGTTCTTC.

This rearrangement joins TRBV14 to TRBJ2-3, with TRBD1 as a possible D gene (6 bases). V was shortened by 3 bases and J by 5 bases, with 18 bases between the two germline ends. CDR1 and CDR2 from the germline V gene are SGHDN and FVKESK. This CDR3 comprises 16 residues. The CDR3 sequence: CASSQGFLGQKDTQYF. In DNA form, the CDR3 reads TGTGCCAGCAGCCAGGGCTTCCTCGGACAGAAAGATACGCAGTATTTT.

The chain recombines TRBV27 with TRBJ2-3, with 8 bases that match TRBD1. With V trimmed by 3 bases and J by 2 bases, 4 bases remained unmatched. In germline, CDR1 is MNHEY, CDR2 SMNVEV (reference sequence). CDR3 size: 15 residues. CDR3 in DNA: TGTGCCAGCAGTTTCGACAGGGGATACACAGATACGCAGTATTTT. This translates into CASSFDRGYTDTQYF.

This chain joins TRBV7-7 and TRBJ2-5; D possibly corresponds to TRBD2 (7 bases). Trimming took off 5 bases at V and 5 bases at J, with 18 bases between the two ends. The V gene's germline CDR1 is SSHAT and CDR2 FNYEAQ (reference sequence). This CDR3 has 15 amino acids. The CDR3 nucleotides are TGTGCCAGCAGCCCCCAGCGGGGCCAGGGGGAGACCCAGTACTTC. The encoded protein is CASSPQRGQGETQYF.

The rearrangement links TRBV7-9 to TRBJ2-1; 14 nucleotides line up with TRBD2. V was clipped by 5 bases and J by 8 bases; unmatched bases: 5. The CDR3 runs to 15 residues. In germline, CDR1 is SEHNR, CDR2 FQNEAQ (reference sequence). The CDR3 DNA is TGTGCCAGCAGCCCGGGACTAGCGGGAGTACATGAGCAGTTCTTC. Translation: CASSPGLAGVHEQFF.

The chain uses TRBV7-9 and TRBJ1-1, with a weak D call TRBD1 (5 bases). The germline V gene encodes CDR1 SEHNR and CDR2 FQNEAQ (reference sequence). Trimming removed 3 bases at V and 7 bases at J, with 15 bases between. The CDR3 totals 14 residues. In nucleotides, the CDR3 is TGTGCCAGCAGCTTCTACTTTTTAGGGGATGAAGCTTTCTTT. It encodes CASSFYFLGDEAFF.

This sequence joins TRBV5-4 and TRBJ2-7; TRBD1 agrees at 7 bases. From germline, CDR1 is SGHNT and CDR2 YYREEE (reference sequence). Trimming cost V 4 bases and J 0 bases; bases outside gene matches: 7. The CDR3 has 15 amino acids. In nucleotides, the CDR3 is TGTGCCAGCAGCGGGAGAGGGGGCGCCTCCTACGAGCAGTACTTC. Amino acids: CASSGRGGASYEQYF.

J is TRBJ1-4 and V is TRBV5-6, with 7 nucleotides matching TRBD1. V lost 1 base to trimming and J lost 8 bases; unmatched junction nucleotides: 2. This CDR3 contains 13 residues. Germline CDR1 SGHDT, CDR2 YYEEEE. This CDR3 is CASSLQGGEKLFF. The CDR3 DNA is TGTGCCAGCAGCTTGCAAGGGGGCGAAAAACTGTTTTTT.

This chain uses TRBV28 with TRBJ2-2; 10 bases are a match to TRBD1. The junction had 5 bases not matched to a gene; V was cut back by 6 bases and J by 7 bases. The CDR3 spans 14 residues. The germline V gene has CDR1 MDHEN and CDR2 SYDVKM. As DNA, the CDR3 is TGTGCCAGCAGGGACGGGACAGGGGTCGGGGAGCTGTTTTTT. Translating gives CASRDGTGVGELFF.

This chain links TRBV27 with TRBJ2-7; possibly TRBD1 or TRBD2 for D (5 bases each). V lost 4 bases, J lost 0 bases, and 16 bases lay in between. Per the germline V gene, CDR1 is MNHEY and CDR2 is SMNVEV (reference sequence). This CDR3 comprises 16 residues. The CDR3 loop is CASSSGGVSASYEQYF. CDR3 DNA sequence: TGTGCCAGCAGTTCTGGGGGAGTTAGCGCCTCCTACGAGCAGTACTTC.

The CDR3 loop reads CASSINGGYEQYF. The CDR3 DNA is TGTGCCAGTAGTATTAATGGGGGCTACGAGCAGTACTTC. V usage is TRBV19 and J usage is TRBJ2-7; either TRBD1 or TRBD2 may fit D (5 bases each). The CDR3 has 13 amino acids. The germline gives CDR1 LNHDA, CDR2 SQIVND (reference sequence). The V and J ends lost 3 bases and 3 bases respectively, with 9 bases between them.